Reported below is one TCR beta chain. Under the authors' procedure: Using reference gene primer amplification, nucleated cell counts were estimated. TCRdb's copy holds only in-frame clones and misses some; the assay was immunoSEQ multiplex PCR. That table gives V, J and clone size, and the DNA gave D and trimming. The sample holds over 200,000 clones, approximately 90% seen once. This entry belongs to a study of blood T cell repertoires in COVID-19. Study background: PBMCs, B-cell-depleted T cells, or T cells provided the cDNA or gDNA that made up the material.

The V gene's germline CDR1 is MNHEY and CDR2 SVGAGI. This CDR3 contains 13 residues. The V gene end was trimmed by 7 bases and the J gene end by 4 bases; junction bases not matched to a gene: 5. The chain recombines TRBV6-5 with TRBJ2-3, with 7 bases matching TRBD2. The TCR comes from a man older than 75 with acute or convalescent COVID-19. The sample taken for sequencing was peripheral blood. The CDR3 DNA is TGTGCCAGCAAGGCGGGAGCGGCAGATACGCAGTATTTT. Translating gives CASKAGAADTQYF.